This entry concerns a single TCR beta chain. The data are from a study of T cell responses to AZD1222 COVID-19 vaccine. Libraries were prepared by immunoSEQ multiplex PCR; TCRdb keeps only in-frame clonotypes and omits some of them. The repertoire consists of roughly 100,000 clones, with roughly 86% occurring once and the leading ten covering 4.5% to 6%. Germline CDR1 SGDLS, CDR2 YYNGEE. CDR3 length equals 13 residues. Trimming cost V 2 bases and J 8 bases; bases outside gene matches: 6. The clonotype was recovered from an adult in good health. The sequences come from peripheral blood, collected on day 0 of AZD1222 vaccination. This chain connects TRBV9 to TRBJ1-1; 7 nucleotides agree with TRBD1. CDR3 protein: CASSVRQGGEAFF. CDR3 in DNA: TGTGCCAGCAGCGTTAGACAGGGCGGGGAAGCTTTCTTT. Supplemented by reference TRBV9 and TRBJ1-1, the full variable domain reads DSGVTQTPKHLITATGQRVTLRCSPRSGDLSVYWYQQSLDQGLQFLIQYYNGEERAKGNILERFSAQQFPDLHSELNLSSLELGDSALYFCASSVRQGGEAFFGQGTRLTVV.